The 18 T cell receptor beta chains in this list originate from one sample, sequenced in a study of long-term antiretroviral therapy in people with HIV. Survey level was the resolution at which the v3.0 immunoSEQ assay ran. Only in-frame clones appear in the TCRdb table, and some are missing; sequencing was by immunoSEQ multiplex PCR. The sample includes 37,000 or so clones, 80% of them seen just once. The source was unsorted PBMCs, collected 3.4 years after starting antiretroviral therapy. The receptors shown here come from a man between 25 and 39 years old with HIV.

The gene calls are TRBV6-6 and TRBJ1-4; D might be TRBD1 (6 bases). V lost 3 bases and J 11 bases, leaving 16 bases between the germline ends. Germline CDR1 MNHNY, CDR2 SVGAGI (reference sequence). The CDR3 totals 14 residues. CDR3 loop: CASSYDRQGTKLFF. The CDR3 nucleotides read TGTGCCAGCAGTTATGACAGGCAAGGGACGAAACTGTTTTTT.

CDR3 DNA: TGCGCCAGCAGCTTAGGACAGGCTACCGGGGAGCTGTTTTTT. Translated: CASSLGQATGELFF. The V gene is TRBV5-1, the J gene TRBJ2-2; the match to TRBD1 covers 7 bases. The CDR3 consists of 14 residues. V lost 2 bases to trimming and J lost 5 bases; unmatched junction nucleotides: 3. The germline CDR1 and CDR2 sequences are SGHRS and YFSETQ.

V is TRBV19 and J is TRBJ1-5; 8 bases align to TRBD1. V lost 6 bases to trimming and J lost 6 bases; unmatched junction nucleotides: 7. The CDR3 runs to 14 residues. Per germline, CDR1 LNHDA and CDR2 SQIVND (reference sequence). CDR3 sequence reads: CASSVTGGSQPQHF. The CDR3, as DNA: TGTGCCAGTAGCGTTACAGGGGGAAGTCAGCCCCAGCATTTT.

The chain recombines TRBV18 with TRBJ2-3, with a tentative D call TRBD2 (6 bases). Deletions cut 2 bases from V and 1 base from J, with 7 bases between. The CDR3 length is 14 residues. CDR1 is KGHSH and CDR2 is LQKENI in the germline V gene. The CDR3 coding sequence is TGTGCCAGCTCACCAACGGGGGGCACAGATACGCAGTATTTT. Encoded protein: CASSPTGGTDTQYF.

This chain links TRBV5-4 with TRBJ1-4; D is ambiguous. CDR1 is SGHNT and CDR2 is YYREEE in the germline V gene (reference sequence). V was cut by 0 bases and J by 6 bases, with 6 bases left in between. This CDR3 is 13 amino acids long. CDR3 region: CASSLERDEKLFF. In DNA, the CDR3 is TGTGCCAGCAGCTTGGAGAGGGATGAAAAACTGTTTTTT.

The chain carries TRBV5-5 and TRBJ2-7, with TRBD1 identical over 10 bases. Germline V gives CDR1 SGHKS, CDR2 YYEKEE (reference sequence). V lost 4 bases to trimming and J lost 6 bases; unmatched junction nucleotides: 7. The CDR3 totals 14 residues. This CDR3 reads CASSPGTGALEQYF. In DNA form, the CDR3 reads TGTGCCAGCAGCCCCGGGACAGGGGCCCTCGAGCAGTACTTC.

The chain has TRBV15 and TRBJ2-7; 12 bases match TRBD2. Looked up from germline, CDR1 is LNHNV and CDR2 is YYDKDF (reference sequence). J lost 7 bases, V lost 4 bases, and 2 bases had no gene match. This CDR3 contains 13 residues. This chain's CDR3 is CATSIGLAGEQYF. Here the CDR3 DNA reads TGTGCCACCAGCATCGGACTAGCGGGGGAGCAGTACTTC.

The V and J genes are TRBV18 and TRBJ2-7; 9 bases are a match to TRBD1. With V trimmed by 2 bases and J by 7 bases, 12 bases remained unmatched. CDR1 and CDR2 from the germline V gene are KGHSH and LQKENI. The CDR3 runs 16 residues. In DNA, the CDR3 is TGTGCCAGCTCACCAAAGCAGGGACAGGGAGGTAGTGAGCAGTACTTC. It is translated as CASSPKQGQGGSEQYF.

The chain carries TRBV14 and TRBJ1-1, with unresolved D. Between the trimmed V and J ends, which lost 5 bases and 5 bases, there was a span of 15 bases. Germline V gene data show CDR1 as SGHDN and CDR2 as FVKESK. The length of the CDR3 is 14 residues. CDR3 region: CASSARTRGTEAFF. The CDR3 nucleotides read TGTGCCAGCAGCGCCCGGACCCGGGGAACTGAAGCTTTCTTT.

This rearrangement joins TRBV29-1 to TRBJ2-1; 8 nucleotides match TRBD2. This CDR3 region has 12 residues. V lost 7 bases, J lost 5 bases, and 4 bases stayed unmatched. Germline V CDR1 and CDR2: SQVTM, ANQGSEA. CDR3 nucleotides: TGCAGCGCTTCGACTAGCGACAATGAGCAGTTCTTC. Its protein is CSASTSDNEQFF.

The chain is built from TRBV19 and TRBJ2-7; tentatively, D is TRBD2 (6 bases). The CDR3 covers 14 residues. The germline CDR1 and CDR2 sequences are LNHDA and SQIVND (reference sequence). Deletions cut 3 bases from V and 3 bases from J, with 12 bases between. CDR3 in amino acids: CASSMGGVDYEQYF. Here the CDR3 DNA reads TGTGCCAGTAGTATGGGGGGAGTAGACTACGAGCAGTACTTC. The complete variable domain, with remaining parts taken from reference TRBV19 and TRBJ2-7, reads DGGITQSPKYLFRKEGQNVTLSCEQNLNHDAMYWYRQDPGQGLRLIYYSQIVNDFQKGDIAEGYSVSREKKESFPLTVTSAQKNPTAFYLCASSMGGVDYEQYFGPGTRLTVT.

The DNA of the CDR3 is TGTGCCAGCAGTTTACTCGTGGGGACAACCTACTACGAGCAGTACTTC. Amino acid sequence: CASSLLVGTTYYEQYF. This rearrangement joins TRBV6-5 to TRBJ2-7, with a weak D call TRBD1 (6 bases). The germline V gene has CDR1 MNHEY and CDR2 SVGAGI. Trimming shortened V by 4 bases and J by 3 bases, and 19 bases separated the two germline ends. There are 16 residues in the CDR3.

CDR3 amino acids: CASSLLPGSGANVLTF. The CDR3 coding sequence is TGTGCCAGCAGCTTATTACCGGGCTCTGGGGCCAACGTCCTGACTTTC. The chain carries TRBV11-2 and TRBJ2-6; no reliable D call. V was clipped by 2 bases and J by 0 bases, with 8 bases between them. The germline CDR1 and CDR2 sequences are SGHAT and FQNNGV. The CDR3 is 16 amino acids.

The CDR3 region is CAPGGTESSGNTIYF. CDR3 DNA: TGTGCCCCGGGAGGGACAGAGAGCTCTGGAAACACCATATATTTT. The chain is built from TRBV7-9 and TRBJ1-3, with 7 bases identical to TRBD1. In germline, CDR1 is SEHNR, CDR2 FQNEAQ (reference sequence). V shed 11 bases and J 0 bases; nucleotides not matched to a gene: 10. The CDR3 extends over 15 amino acids.

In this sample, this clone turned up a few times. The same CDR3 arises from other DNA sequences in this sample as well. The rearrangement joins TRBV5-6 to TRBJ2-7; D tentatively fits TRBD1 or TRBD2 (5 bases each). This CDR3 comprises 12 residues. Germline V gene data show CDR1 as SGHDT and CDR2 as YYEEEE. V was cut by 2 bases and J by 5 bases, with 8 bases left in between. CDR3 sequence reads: CASSFGTHEQYF. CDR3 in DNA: TGTGCCAGCAGCTTTGGGACCCACGAGCAGTACTTC. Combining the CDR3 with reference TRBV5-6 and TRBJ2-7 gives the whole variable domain DAGVTQSPTHLIKTRGQQVTLRCSPKSGHDTVSWYQQALGQGPQFIFQYYEEEERQRGNFPDRFSGHQFPNYSSELNVNALLLGDSALYLCASSFGTHEQYFGPGTRLTVT.

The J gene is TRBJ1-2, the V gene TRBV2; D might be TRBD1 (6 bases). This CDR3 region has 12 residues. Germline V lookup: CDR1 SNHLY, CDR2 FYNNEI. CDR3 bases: TGTGCTGCTACAGGGCTTAACTATGGCTACACCTTC. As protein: CAATGLNYGYTF.

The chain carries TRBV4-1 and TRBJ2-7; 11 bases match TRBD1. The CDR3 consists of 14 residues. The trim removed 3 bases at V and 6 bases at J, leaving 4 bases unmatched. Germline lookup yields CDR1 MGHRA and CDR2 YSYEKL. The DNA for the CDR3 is TGCGCCAGCAGCCATCCCGGGACAGGGGGCGAGCAGTACTTC. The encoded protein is CASSHPGTGGEQYF.

CDR3 in amino acids: CASSLTGLVSYNEQFF. CDR3 sequence (DNA): TGTGCCAGCAGCTTAACCGGACTAGTGAGCTACAATGAGCAGTTCTTC. The V and J genes are TRBV7-8 and TRBJ2-1; 7 bases line up with TRBD2. The CDR3 contains 16 residues. J gave up 3 bases and V 2 bases, and 7 bases lay outside the gene matches. Germline CDR1 reads SGHVS; CDR2 reads FQNEAQ.